One T cell receptor (beta chain) is described in this entry. This record comes from a study of blood T cell repertoires in COVID-19. Some clones are missing from TCRdb's copy, which holds only in-frame ones; the method was immunoSEQ multiplex PCR. The sample contains about 190,000 clones, around 73% of which appear only once. The V segment lost 6 bases and the J segment 0 bases; nucleotides outside the gene matches: 6. CDR1 is WSHSY and CDR2 is SAAADI in the germline V gene. This CDR3 region has 16 residues. This sequence originates from a woman between 45 and 60 years old who had recovered from COVID-19. The chain carries TRBV10-2 and TRBJ2-1; 9 positions match TRBD2. Sequencing was performed on PBMCs or T cells enriched from blood (not recorded which). The chain's CDR3 is CASRGGLAVSYNEQFF. Written as DNA, the CDR3 is TGCGCCAGCAGAGGGGGACTAGCTGTCTCCTACAATGAGCAGTTCTTC.